The rows below give T cell receptor beta chains drawn from one sample of a study of blood T cell repertoires in COVID-19. TCRdb's table, derived via immunoSEQ multiplex PCR, lists solely in-frame clones and lacks some. The table includes more than 95,000 clones, 70% to 90% detected once. Material for sequencing was peripheral blood. The receptor set was obtained from a woman of 80 years or more with acute or convalescent COVID-19. The CDR3 runs from the conserved cysteine through the conserved F or W. Fields, in order: V gene, D gene, CDR3 length, clone size, J gene, CDR3 protein, CDR3 DNA. D genes are given only for firm matches. For some rows the clone size is stated as once, few or many, or as a class when expanded; others skip it.

V gene: TRBV2; D gene: .; CDR3 length: 17; clone size: .; J gene: TRBJ1-5; CDR3 protein: CASRLYRQAYSNQPQHF; CDR3 DNA: TGTGCCAGCCGACTTTACCGACAGGCGTATAGCAATCAGCCCCAGCATTTT
V gene: TRBV27; D gene: .; CDR3 length: 13; clone size: once; J gene: TRBJ1-3; CDR3 protein: CASSYSSGNTIYF; CDR3 DNA: TGTGCCAGCAGTTACAGTTCTGGAAACACCATATATTTT
V gene: TRBV2; D gene: .; CDR3 length: 14; clone size: few; J gene: TRBJ2-1; CDR3 protein: CASSVLINNNEQFF; CDR3 DNA: TGTGCCAGCAGTGTTTTGATAAACAACAATGAGCAGTTCTTC
V gene: TRBV7-3; D gene: TRBD1; CDR3 length: 17; clone size: once; J gene: TRBJ1-3; CDR3 protein: CASSLVGPGQLGNTIYF; CDR3 DNA: TGTGCCAGCAGCTTAGTAGGACCGGGACAGCTTGGAAACACCATATATTTT
V gene: TRBV18; D gene: .; CDR3 length: 13; clone size: once; J gene: TRBJ1-1; CDR3 protein: CASSPRGGEEAFF; CDR3 DNA: TGTGCCAGCTCACCACGGGGAGGAGAAGAAGCTTTCTTT
V gene: TRBV7-2; D gene: .; CDR3 length: 17; clone size: .; J gene: TRBJ2-6; CDR3 protein: CASSSSLLVSGANVLTF; CDR3 DNA: TGTGCCAGCAGCTCATCTCTACTAGTCTCTGGGGCCAACGTCCTGACTTTC
V gene: TRBV3-1/TRBV3-2; D gene: .; CDR3 length: 15; clone size: .; J gene: TRBJ2-4; CDR3 protein: CASSQVRTEKNIQYF; CDR3 DNA: TGTGCCAGCAGCCAAGTGCGGACAGAGAAAAACATTCAGTACTTC
V gene: TRBV2; D gene: TRBD2; CDR3 length: 15; clone size: .; J gene: TRBJ2-2; CDR3 protein: CASSGNPGGTGELFF; CDR3 DNA: TGTGCCAGCAGTGGAAATCCGGGGGGGACCGGGGAGCTGTTTTTT
V gene: TRBV19; D gene: .; CDR3 length: 13; clone size: .; J gene: TRBJ1-1; CDR3 protein: CASSIYKNTEAFF; CDR3 DNA: TGTGCCAGTAGTATTTACAAGAACACTGAAGCTTTCTTT
V gene: TRBV9; D gene: .; CDR3 length: 14; clone size: once; J gene: TRBJ1-1; CDR3 protein: CASSVAGLNTEAFF; CDR3 DNA: TGTGCCAGCAGCGTAGCGGGTTTGAACACTGAAGCTTTCTTT
V gene: TRBV2; D gene: TRBD2; CDR3 length: 14; clone size: few; J gene: TRBJ2-1; CDR3 protein: CASGRLAVHNEQFF; CDR3 DNA: TGTGCCAGCGGGAGACTAGCGGTTCACAATGAGCAGTTCTTC
V gene: TRBV18; D gene: TRBD1; CDR3 length: 15; clone size: .; J gene: TRBJ2-2; CDR3 protein: CASSPKTGWTGELFF; CDR3 DNA: TGTGCCAGCTCACCTAAGACAGGGTGGACCGGGGAGCTGTTTTTT
V gene: TRBV5-1; D gene: .; CDR3 length: 19; clone size: .; J gene: TRBJ1-6; CDR3 protein: CASSLEWVTASSYNSPLHF; CDR3 DNA: TGCGCCAGCAGCTTGGAGTGGGTGACAGCAAGCTCCTATAATTCACCCCTCCACTTT
V gene: TRBV27; D gene: .; CDR3 length: 16; clone size: .; J gene: TRBJ2-1; CDR3 protein: CASRPSWAGKYNEQFF; CDR3 DNA: TGTGCCAGCAGACCCTCATGGGCAGGAAAATACAATGAGCAGTTCTTC
V gene: TRBV28; D gene: TRBD1; CDR3 length: 16; clone size: .; J gene: TRBJ1-5; CDR3 protein: CASSLFGTGGNQPQHF; CDR3 DNA: TGTGCCAGCAGTTTATTCGGGACAGGGGGCAATCAGCCCCAGCATTTT
V gene: TRBV5-6; D gene: .; CDR3 length: 15; clone size: .; J gene: TRBJ2-5; CDR3 protein: CASSLTGLNQETQYF; CDR3 DNA: TGTGCCAGCAGTTTAACGGGACTGAACCAAGAGACCCAGTACTTC
V gene: TRBV5-1; D gene: .; CDR3 length: 14; clone size: few; J gene: TRBJ1-1; CDR3 protein: CASSLVPVNTEAFF; CDR3 DNA: TGCGCCAGCAGCTTGGTGCCGGTGAACACTGAAGCTTTCTTT
V gene: TRBV9; D gene: .; CDR3 length: 13; clone size: .; J gene: TRBJ1-1; CDR3 protein: CASSVGRETEAFF; CDR3 DNA: TGTGCCAGCAGCGTAGGGAGGGAGACCGAAGCTTTCTTT
V gene: TRBV10-3; D gene: .; CDR3 length: 13; clone size: once; J gene: TRBJ1-1; CDR3 protein: CAISESGRTEAFF; CDR3 DNA: TGTGCCATCAGTGAGTCGGGGCGTACTGAAGCTTTCTTT
V gene: TRBV2; D gene: TRBD1; CDR3 length: 16; clone size: .; J gene: TRBJ1-5; CDR3 protein: CASTIRDRVRNQPQHF; CDR3 DNA: TGTGCCAGCACCATAAGAGACAGGGTTCGCAATCAGCCCCAGCATTTT
V gene: TRBV28; D gene: TRBD1; CDR3 length: 14; clone size: .; J gene: TRBJ1-6; CDR3 protein: CASTSGTGNSPLHF; CDR3 DNA: TGTGCCAGCACCTCGGGGACAGGAAATTCACCCCTCCACTTT
V gene: TRBV3-1/TRBV3-2; D gene: .; CDR3 length: 12; clone size: once; J gene: TRBJ2-2; CDR3 protein: CASSHTTGELFF; CDR3 DNA: TGTGCCAGCAGCCACACAACCGGGGAGCTGTTTTTT
V gene: TRBV19; D gene: TRBD1; CDR3 length: 16; clone size: .; J gene: TRBJ1-6; CDR3 protein: CASARGEGQGHSPLHF; CDR3 DNA: TGTGCCTCCGCTCGTGGGGAGGGACAGGGGCACTCACCCCTCCACTTT
V gene: TRBV5-1; D gene: TRBD1; CDR3 length: 16; clone size: .; J gene: TRBJ1-1; CDR3 protein: CASNLGTGGTNTEAFF; CDR3 DNA: TGCGCCAGCAATCTTGGGACAGGGGGGACGAACACTGAAGCTTTCTTT
V gene: TRBV7-3; D gene: TRBD2; CDR3 length: 17; clone size: .; J gene: TRBJ2-3; CDR3 protein: CASSAQRTSLSTDTQYF; CDR3 DNA: TGTGCCAGCAGCGCCCAAAGGACTAGCCTTAGCACAGATACGCAGTATTTT
V gene: TRBV14; D gene: .; CDR3 length: 13; clone size: .; J gene: TRBJ2-1; CDR3 protein: CASSWWEYNEQFF; CDR3 DNA: TGTGCCAGCAGTTGGTGGGAGTACAATGAGCAGTTCTTC
V gene: TRBV28; D gene: .; CDR3 length: 14; clone size: few; J gene: TRBJ2-7; CDR3 protein: CASKPRTASYEQYF; CDR3 DNA: TGTGCCAGCAAACCCAGGACAGCCTCCTACGAGCAGTACTTC
V gene: TRBV18; D gene: TRBD1; CDR3 length: 14; clone size: .; J gene: TRBJ1-1; CDR3 protein: CASSPTGARTEAFF; CDR3 DNA: TGTGCCAGCTCACCGACAGGGGCAAGGACTGAAGCTTTCTTT
V gene: TRBV12-3/TRBV12-4; D gene: .; CDR3 length: 13; clone size: .; J gene: TRBJ1-2; CDR3 protein: CASSLRGGYGYTF; CDR3 DNA: TGTGCCAGCAGTTTAAGGGGAGGGTATGGCTACACCTTC
V gene: TRBV7-2; D gene: TRBD1; CDR3 length: 15; clone size: .; J gene: TRBJ2-7; CDR3 protein: CASSLSRGPSYEQYF; CDR3 DNA: TGTGCCAGCAGCTTAAGCAGGGGGCCTTCCTACGAGCAGTACTTC
V gene: TRBV4-1; D gene: TRBD1; CDR3 length: 15; clone size: .; J gene: TRBJ1-1; CDR3 protein: CASSHYRGIDTEAFF; CDR3 DNA: TGCGCCAGCAGCCATTACAGGGGGATCGACACTGAAGCTTTCTTT
V gene: TRBV4-2; D gene: TRBD2; CDR3 length: 16; clone size: .; J gene: TRBJ2-2; CDR3 protein: CASSQETSGGTGELFF; CDR3 DNA: TGTGCCAGCAGCCAAGAGACTAGCGGGGGCACCGGGGAGCTGTTTTTT
V gene: TRBV3-1/TRBV3-2; D gene: TRBD1; CDR3 length: 16; clone size: once; J gene: TRBJ1-6; CDR3 protein: CASSPRDRSYNSPLHF; CDR3 DNA: TGTGCCAGCAGCCCTCGGGACAGGTCGTATAATTCACCCCTCCACTTT
V gene: TRBV19; D gene: TRBD1; CDR3 length: 19; clone size: .; J gene: TRBJ1-1; CDR3 protein: CASSSGPTGTLRGYTEAFF; CDR3 DNA: TGTGCCAGTAGTAGCGGCCCGACAGGGACACTCCGGGGGTACACTGAAGCTTTCTTT
V gene: TRBV18; D gene: .; CDR3 length: 16; clone size: .; J gene: TRBJ1-1; CDR3 protein: CASSPRQGFLNTEAFF; CDR3 DNA: TGTGCCAGCTCACCCCGCCAGGGTTTTCTGAACACTGAAGCTTTCTTT
V gene: TRBV5-1; D gene: TRBD1; CDR3 length: 14; clone size: .; J gene: TRBJ2-1; CDR3 protein: CASSDRGLTYEQFF; CDR3 DNA: TGCGCCAGCAGCGACAGGGGTTTAACGTATGAGCAGTTCTTC
V gene: TRBV24-1; D gene: .; CDR3 length: 12; clone size: .; J gene: TRBJ1-1; CDR3 protein: CATSGIQGAAFF; CDR3 DNA: TGTGCCACCAGTGGGATACAGGGTGCGGCTTTCTTT
V gene: TRBV4-2; D gene: .; CDR3 length: 12; clone size: .; J gene: TRBJ1-2; CDR3 protein: CASSQRGLGYTF; CDR3 DNA: TGTGCCAGCAGCCAAAGGGGTCTTGGCTACACCTTC
V gene: TRBV19; D gene: .; CDR3 length: 13; clone size: .; J gene: TRBJ1-1; CDR3 protein: CASSATANTEAFF; CDR3 DNA: TGTGCCAGTAGTGCTACAGCGAACACTGAAGCTTTCTTT
V gene: TRBV19; D gene: TRBD1; CDR3 length: 15; clone size: .; J gene: TRBJ2-7; CDR3 protein: CASSLRGTGSYEQYF; CDR3 DNA: TGTGCCAGTAGCCTACGCGGGACAGGGTCTTACGAGCAGTACTTC
V gene: TRBV6-6; D gene: .; CDR3 length: 14; clone size: .; J gene: TRBJ1-4; CDR3 protein: CASSRLTTNEKLFF; CDR3 DNA: TGTGCCAGCAGCAGACTCACAACTAATGAAAAACTGTTTTTT
V gene: TRBV4-2; D gene: .; CDR3 length: 15; clone size: .; J gene: TRBJ1-6; CDR3 protein: CASSQDGSYNSPLHF; CDR3 DNA: TGTGCCAGCAGCCAAGACGGGAGCTATAATTCACCCCTCCACTTT
V gene: TRBV6-1; D gene: .; CDR3 length: 14; clone size: .; J gene: TRBJ1-1; CDR3 protein: CASSESISRAEAFF; CDR3 DNA: TGTGCCAGCAGTGAAAGTATATCGCGCGCTGAAGCTTTCTTT
V gene: TRBV11-1; D gene: .; CDR3 length: 13; clone size: .; J gene: TRBJ2-5; CDR3 protein: CASSRYDQETQYF; CDR3 DNA: TGTGCCAGCAGCCGCTACGACCAAGAGACCCAGTACTTC
V gene: TRBV6-1; D gene: TRBD1; CDR3 length: 13; clone size: .; J gene: TRBJ1-2; CDR3 protein: CASSEQGGYGYTF; CDR3 DNA: TGTGCCAGCAGTGAACAGGGGGGCTATGGCTACACCTTC
V gene: TRBV25-1; D gene: .; CDR3 length: 13; clone size: .; J gene: TRBJ1-2; CDR3 protein: CASSVRQDYGYTF; CDR3 DNA: TGTGCCAGCAGTGTCCGACAGGACTATGGCTACACCTTC
V gene: TRBV28; D gene: .; CDR3 length: 13; clone size: .; J gene: TRBJ1-1; CDR3 protein: CASGGPLDTEAFF; CDR3 DNA: TGTGCCAGCGGAGGCCCGTTGGACACTGAAGCTTTCTTT
V gene: TRBV6-5; D gene: .; CDR3 length: 15; clone size: .; J gene: TRBJ1-3; CDR3 protein: CASRPIQGTGNTIYF; CDR3 DNA: TGTGCCAGCAGGCCCATACAGGGTACTGGAAACACCATATATTTT
V gene: TRBV6-4; D gene: .; CDR3 length: 17; clone size: .; J gene: TRBJ2-1; CDR3 protein: CASSEKASVSSYNEQFF; CDR3 DNA: TGTGCCAGCAGTGAAAAGGCTAGCGTGAGCTCCTACAATGAGCAGTTCTTC
V gene: TRBV19; D gene: .; CDR3 length: 15; clone size: once; J gene: TRBJ1-6; CDR3 protein: CASSIDRGVESPLHF; CDR3 DNA: TGTGCCAGTAGTATAGATCGGGGGGTAGAGTCACCCCTCCACTTT